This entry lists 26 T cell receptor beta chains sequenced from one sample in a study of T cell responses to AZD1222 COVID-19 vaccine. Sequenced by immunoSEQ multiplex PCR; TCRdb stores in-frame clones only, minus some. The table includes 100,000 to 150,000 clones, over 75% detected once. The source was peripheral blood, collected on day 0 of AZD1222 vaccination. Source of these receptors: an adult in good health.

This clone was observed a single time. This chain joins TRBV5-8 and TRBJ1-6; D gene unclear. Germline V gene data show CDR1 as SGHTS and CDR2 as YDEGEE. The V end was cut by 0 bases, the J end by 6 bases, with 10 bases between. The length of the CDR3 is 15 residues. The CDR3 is CASSLDGASNSPLHF. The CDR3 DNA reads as TGTGCCAGCAGCTTGGACGGAGCCTCTAATTCACCCCTCCACTTT.

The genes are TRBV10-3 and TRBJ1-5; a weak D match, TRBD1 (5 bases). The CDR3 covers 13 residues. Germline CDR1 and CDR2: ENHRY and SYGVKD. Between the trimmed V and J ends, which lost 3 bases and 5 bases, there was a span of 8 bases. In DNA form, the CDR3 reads TGTGCCATCAGTGAATCGGGGGATCAGCCCCAGCATTTT. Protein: CAISESGDQPQHF.

The CDR3 loop reads CASRQADQPQHF. The CDR3 DNA reads as TGTGCCAGCCGGCAGGCAGATCAGCCCCAGCATTTT. The J gene is TRBJ1-5, the V gene TRBV28, with D hard to call. V shed 8 bases and J shed 5 bases, with 10 bases lying between them. Germline V lookup: CDR1 MDHEN, CDR2 SYDVKM. CDR3 length equals 12 residues.

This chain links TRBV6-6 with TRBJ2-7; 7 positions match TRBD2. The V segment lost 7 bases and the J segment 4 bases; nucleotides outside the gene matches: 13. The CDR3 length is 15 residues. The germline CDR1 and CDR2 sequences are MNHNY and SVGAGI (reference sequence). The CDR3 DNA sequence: TGTGCCAGCATTCCGAGCGGGGCCGTCATTTACGAGCAGTACTTC. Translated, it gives CASIPSGAVIYEQYF.

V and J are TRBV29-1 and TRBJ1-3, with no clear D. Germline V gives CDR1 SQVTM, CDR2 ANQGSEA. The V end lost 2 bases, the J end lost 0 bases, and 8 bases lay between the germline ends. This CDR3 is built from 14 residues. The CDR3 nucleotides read TGCAGCGTTGAATTAAACACCTCTGGAAACACCATATATTTT. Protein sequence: CSVELNTSGNTIYF. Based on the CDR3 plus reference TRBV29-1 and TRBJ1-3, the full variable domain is SAVISQKPSRDICQRGTSLTIQCQVDSQVTMMFWYRQQPGQSLTLIATANQGSEATYESGFVIDKFPISRPNLTFSTLTVSNMSPEDSSIYLCSVELNTSGNTIYFGEGSWLTVV.

The CDR3 protein is CASSEQGFYGYTF. DNA for the CDR3: TGTGCCAGCAGTGAACAGGGTTTCTATGGCTACACCTTC. V is TRBV25-1 and J is TRBJ1-2, with D maybe TRBD1 (5 bases). Germline CDR1 MGHDK, CDR2 SYGVNS. The V and J ends lost 2 bases and 4 bases respectively, with 8 bases between them. The CDR3 has 13 amino acids.

In DNA form, the CDR3 reads TGTGCCAGCAGCTTAGGGGAGGTAGGCGAGCAGTACTTC. Protein product: CASSLGEVGEQYF. The J gene is TRBJ2-7, the V gene TRBV7-7, with D possibly being TRBD2 (6 bases). Germline V gene sequence: CDR1 SSHAT, CDR2 FNYEAQ (reference sequence). The CDR3 runs to 13 residues. The V and J ends lost 1 base and 6 bases respectively, with 10 bases between them.

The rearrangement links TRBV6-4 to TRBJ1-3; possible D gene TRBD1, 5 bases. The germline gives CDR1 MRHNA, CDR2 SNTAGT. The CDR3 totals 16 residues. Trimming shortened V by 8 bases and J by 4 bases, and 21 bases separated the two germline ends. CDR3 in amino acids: CASLMKGRRPGNTIYF. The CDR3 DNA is TGTGCCAGCCTTATGAAGGGGCGCCGACCCGGAAACACCATATATTTT.

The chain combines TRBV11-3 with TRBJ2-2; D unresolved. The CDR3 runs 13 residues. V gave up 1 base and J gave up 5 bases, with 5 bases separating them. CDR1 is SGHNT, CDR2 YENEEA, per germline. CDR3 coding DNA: TGTGCCAGCAGCTTAGTCCAAACCGGGGAGCTGTTTTTT. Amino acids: CASSLVQTGELFF.

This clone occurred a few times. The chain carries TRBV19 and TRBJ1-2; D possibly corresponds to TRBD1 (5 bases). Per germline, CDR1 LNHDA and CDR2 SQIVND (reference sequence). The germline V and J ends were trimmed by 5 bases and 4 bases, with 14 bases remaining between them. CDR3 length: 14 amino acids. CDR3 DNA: TGTGCCAGTAGTGATTCGACAGTCCTCTATGGCTACACCTTC. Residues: CASSDSTVLYGYTF.

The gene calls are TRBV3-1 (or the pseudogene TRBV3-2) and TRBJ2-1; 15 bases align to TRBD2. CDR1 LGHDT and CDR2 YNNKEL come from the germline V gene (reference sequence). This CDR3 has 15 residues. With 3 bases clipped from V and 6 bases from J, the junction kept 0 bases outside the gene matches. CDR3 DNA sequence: TGTGCCAGCAGCCAGGGACTAGCGGGAGGCAATGAGCAGTTCTTC. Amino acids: CASSQGLAGGNEQFF.

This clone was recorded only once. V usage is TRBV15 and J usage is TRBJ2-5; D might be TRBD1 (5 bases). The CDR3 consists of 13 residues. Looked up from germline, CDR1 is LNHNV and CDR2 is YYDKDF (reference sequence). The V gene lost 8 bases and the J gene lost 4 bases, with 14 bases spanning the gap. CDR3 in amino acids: CATSFTGRETQYF. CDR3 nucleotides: TGTGCCACCTCTTTCACAGGACGAGAGACCCAGTACTTC.

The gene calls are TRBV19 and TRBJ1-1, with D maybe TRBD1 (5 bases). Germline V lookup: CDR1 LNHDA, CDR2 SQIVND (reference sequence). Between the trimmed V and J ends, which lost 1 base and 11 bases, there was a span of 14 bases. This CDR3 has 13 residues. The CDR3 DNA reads TGTGCCAGTAGTATAGCGCAGGGAGGGGAGGCTTTCTTT. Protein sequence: CASSIAQGGEAFF.

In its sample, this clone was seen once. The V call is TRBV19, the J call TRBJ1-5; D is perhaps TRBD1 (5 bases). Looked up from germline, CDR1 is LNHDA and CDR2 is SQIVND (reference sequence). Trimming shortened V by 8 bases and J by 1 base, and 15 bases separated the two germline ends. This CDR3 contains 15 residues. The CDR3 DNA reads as TGTGCCAGTTCTACAGGTCTACCAAGCAATCAGCCCCAGCATTTT. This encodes CASSTGLPSNQPQHF.

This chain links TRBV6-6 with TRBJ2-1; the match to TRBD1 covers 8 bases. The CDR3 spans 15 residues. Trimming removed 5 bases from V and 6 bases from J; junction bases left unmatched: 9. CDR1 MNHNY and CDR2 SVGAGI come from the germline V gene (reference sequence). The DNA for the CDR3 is TGTGCCAGCAGTCCGGACAGGGTCCCCCCCAATGAGCAGTTCTTC. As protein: CASSPDRVPPNEQFF.

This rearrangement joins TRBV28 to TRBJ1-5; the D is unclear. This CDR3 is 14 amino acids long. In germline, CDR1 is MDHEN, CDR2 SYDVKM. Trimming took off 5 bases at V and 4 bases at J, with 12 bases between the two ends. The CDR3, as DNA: TGTGCCAGCAGTCTCCCCGGTGGGAATCAGCCCCAGCATTTT. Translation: CASSLPGGNQPQHF.

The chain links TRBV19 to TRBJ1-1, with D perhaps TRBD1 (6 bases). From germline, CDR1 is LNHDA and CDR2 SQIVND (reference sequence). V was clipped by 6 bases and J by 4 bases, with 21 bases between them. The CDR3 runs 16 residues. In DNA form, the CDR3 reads TGTGCCAGTAGCCTGGGGGCTTACAGGGCGGGCACTGAAGCTTTCTTT. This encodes CASSLGAYRAGTEAFF. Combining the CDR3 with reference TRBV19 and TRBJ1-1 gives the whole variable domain DGGITQSPKYLFRKEGQNVTLSCEQNLNHDAMYWYRQDPGQGLRLIYYSQIVNDFQKGDIAEGYSVSREKKESFPLTVTSAQKNPTAFYLCASSLGAYRAGTEAFFGQGTRLTVV.

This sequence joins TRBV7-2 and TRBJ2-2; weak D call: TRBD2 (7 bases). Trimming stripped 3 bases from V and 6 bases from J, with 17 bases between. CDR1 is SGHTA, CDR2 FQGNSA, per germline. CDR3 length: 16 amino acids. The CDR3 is CASSFSWGGLAGELFF. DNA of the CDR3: TGTGCCAGCAGCTTCTCTTGGGGGGGGCTGGCCGGGGAGCTGTTTTTT.

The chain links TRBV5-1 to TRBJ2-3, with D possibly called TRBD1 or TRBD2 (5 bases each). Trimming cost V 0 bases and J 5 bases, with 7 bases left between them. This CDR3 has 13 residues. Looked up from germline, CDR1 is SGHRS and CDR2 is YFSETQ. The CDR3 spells CASSLGGEDTQYF. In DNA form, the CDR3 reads TGCGCCAGCAGCTTGGGAGGGGAAGATACGCAGTATTTT. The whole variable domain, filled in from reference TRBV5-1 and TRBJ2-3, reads KAGVTQTPRYLIKTRGQQVTLSCSPISGHRSVSWYQQTPGQGLQFLFEYFSETQRNKGNFPGRFSGRQFSNSRSEMNVSTLELGDSALYLCASSLGGEDTQYFGPGTRLTVL.

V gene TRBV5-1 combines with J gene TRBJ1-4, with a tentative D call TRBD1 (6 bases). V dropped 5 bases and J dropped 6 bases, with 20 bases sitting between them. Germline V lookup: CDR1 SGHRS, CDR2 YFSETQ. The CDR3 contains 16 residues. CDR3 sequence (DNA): TGCGCCAGCAGGATGTACCCGGGGGCTGGTGATGAAAAACTGTTTTTT. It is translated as CASRMYPGAGDEKLFF.

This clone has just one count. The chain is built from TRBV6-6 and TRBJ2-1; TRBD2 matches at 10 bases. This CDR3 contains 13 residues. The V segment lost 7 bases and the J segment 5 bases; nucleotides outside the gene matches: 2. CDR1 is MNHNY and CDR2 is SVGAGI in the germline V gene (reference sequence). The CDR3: CASTLAGNNEQFF. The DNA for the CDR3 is TGTGCCAGCACACTAGCGGGAAACAATGAGCAGTTCTTC.

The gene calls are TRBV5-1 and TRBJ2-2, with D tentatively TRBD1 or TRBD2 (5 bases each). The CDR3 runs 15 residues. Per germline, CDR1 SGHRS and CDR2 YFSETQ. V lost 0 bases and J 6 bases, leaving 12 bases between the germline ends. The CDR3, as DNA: TGCGCCAGCAGCTTGGATCAGGGACGTCCCGGGGAGCTGTTTTTT. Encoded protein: CASSLDQGRPGELFF.

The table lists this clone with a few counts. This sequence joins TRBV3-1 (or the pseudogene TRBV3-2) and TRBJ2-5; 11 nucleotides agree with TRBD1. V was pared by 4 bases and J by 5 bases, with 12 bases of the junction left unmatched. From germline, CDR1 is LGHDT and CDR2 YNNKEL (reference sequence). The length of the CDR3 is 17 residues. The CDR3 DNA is TGTGCCAGCAGCCCCGGAGCTAGGACAGGGGGCCTGGAGACCCAGTACTTC. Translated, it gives CASSPGARTGGLETQYF.

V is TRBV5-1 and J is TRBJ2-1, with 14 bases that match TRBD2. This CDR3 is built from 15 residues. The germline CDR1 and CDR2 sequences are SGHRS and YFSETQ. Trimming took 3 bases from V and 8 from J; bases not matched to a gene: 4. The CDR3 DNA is TGCGCCAGCAGCTCGACTAGCGGGAGGGCACATGAGCAGTTCTTC. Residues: CASSSTSGRAHEQFF. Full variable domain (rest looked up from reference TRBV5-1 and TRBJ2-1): KAGVTQTPRYLIKTRGQQVTLSCSPISGHRSVSWYQQTPGQGLQFLFEYFSETQRNKGNFPGRFSGRQFSNSRSEMNVSTLELGDSALYLCASSSTSGRAHEQFFGPGTRLTVL.

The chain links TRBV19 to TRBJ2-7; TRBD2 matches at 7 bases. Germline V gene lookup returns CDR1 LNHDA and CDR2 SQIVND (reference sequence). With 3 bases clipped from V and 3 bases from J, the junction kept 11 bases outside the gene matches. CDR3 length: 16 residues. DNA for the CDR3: TGTGCCAGTAGTATGGAGGCTACTAGCGTTGGCTACGAGCAGTACTTC. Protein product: CASSMEATSVGYEQYF.

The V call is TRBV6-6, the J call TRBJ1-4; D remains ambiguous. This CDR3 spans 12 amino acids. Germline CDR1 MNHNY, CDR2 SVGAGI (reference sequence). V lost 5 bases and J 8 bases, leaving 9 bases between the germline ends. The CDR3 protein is CASSTGVEKLFF. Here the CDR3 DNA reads TGTGCCAGCAGTACGGGCGTGGAAAAACTGTTTTTT.